This T cell receptor beta chain was recovered during a study of PD-1 blockade in classical Hodgkin lymphoma. Study context: On a schedule of every 2 weeks, patients received nivolumab 3 mg/kg intravenously.

After autologous stem cell transplantation all patients relapsed, and prior brentuximab vedotin exposure differed between cohorts. Thawed PBMCs were the source of CD4+ T cells, purified by magnetic negative selection. The germline gives CDR1 SQVTM, CDR2 ANQGSEA. Trimming took off 7 bases at V and 0 bases at J, with 13 bases between the two ends. This CDR3 comprises 14 residues. Concerning this clone itself: The target antigen is unknown.

Libraries were prepared by immunoSEQ multiplex PCR; TCRdb keeps only in-frame clonotypes and omits some of them. The sample lists approximately 860 clones; 87% were seen once. Study-level findings and limits: Newly diagnosed patients were reported to exhibit reduced baseline TCR diversity relative to healthy donors. The study found that TCR diversity rose significantly by C4D1 in CD4+ but not CD8+ cells.

The chain employs TRBV29-1 and TRBJ1-3; no definite D call. The sequencing used CD4+ T cells from blood, collected at baseline. The sequence was collected from a human donor with classical Hodgkin lymphoma. CDR3 DNA: TGCAGCGCCAGTGTGCCCAACTCTGGAAACACCATATATTTT. This gives the protein CSASVPNSGNTIYF.